These T cell receptor beta chains were read from a single sample in a study of tumor-infiltrating lymphocytes in primary liver carcinoma. TCRdb ran MiXCR on the multiplex PCR reads and lists one entry per CDR3 protein. The data show tens of thousands of distinct CDR3 sequences, with around 75% seen just once and approximately 14% held by the top ten. The material sequenced was liver tumor tissue from sampling region 4. The receptor set was obtained from a woman aged 60-75 years with primary liver carcinoma and hepatitis B virus infection. Both conserved end residues are part of each CDR3. The D gene is left open where the match is weak. For some rows the clone size is stated as once, few or many, or as a class when expanded; others skip it.

NA	TRBV6-6	TRBJ1-6	NA	TGTGCCACCAGTTTGGACGGTTCAAGATCACCCCTCCACTTT	CATSLDGSRSPLHF
NA	TRBV11-2	TRBJ2-1	NA	TGTGCCAGCAGCCCCGGGCTAACAGGCGATTACAATGAGCAGTCCTTC	CASSPGLTGDYNEQSF
NA	TRBV6-2/TRBV6-3	TRBJ2-4	NA	TGTGCCAGCTGTTACAAGGGGAGAAACATCCAGTACTTC	CASCYKGRNIQYF
NA	TRBV30	TRBJ1-4	NA	TGTGCCTGGAATTTAGGCGGGCTCGGTGAAAAACTGTTTTTT	CAWNLGGLGEKLFF
NA	TRBV4-2	TRBJ2-7	NA	TGTGCCAGCAACCAAGATCGAGGAGGTGTAGGGACCTACGAGCAGTACTTT	CASNQDRGGVGTYEQYF
NA	TRBV12-5	TRBJ2-6	NA	TGTGCTAGTGGAGGACGGGATTCTGGGGCCAACGTCCTGACTTTC	CASGGRDSGANVLTF
many	TRBV5-1	TRBJ2-7	TRBD2	TGCGCCAGCACCCCGACTAGCGGACCCTACGAGCAGTACTTC	CASTPTSGPYEQYF
NA	TRBV4-2	TRBJ2-7	NA	TGTACCAGCAGCCAAGAGCGGCTCGGCGAACAGTACTTC	CTSSQERLGEQYF
NA	TRBV7-8	TRBJ1-5	NA	TGTGCCAGCAGCTCGTTGGCGGGGACGAGCATTCAGCCCCTGCATTTT	CASSSLAGTSIQPLHF
NA	TRBV20-1	TRBJ2-2	NA	TGCAGTGCTTGGGACACCGGGAAGCTGTTTTTT	CSAWDTGKLFF
NA	TRBV6-5	TRBJ2-7	NA	TGTGCCAGTAGTTACCAACCGGTAGCTGGACCCTACGAGCAGCACTTC	CASSYQPVAGPYEQHF
NA	TRBV29-1	TRBJ2-1	NA	TGCAGCGGGGGGACATCGCACGTTGAACACTTCTTC	CSGGTSHVEHFF
NA	TRBV10-3	TRBJ1-2	NA	TGTGCCATCAGTGAGGTGGGGCCGGATGGCTACACCTTC	CAISEVGPDGYTF
NA	TRBV11-2	TRBJ2-1	NA	TGTGCCAGCAGCTTAGATGGTAGCTCCTATAATGAACAGTCCTTC	CASSLDGSSYNEQSF
NA	TRBV11-1	TRBJ2-6	NA	TGTACCAGCAGTTTAGCGGACAGTTCCTCTGGGGCCAACGTCCTGACTTTC	CTSSLADSSSGANVLTF